The entry below gives a single T cell receptor (beta chain) sequence along with its context. Its target is unknown. At the DNA level, this CDR3 is encoded by other sequences in the same sample as well. The data belong to a study of shared clonotypes between healthy human individuals. Per germline, CDR1 SGHRS and CDR2 YFSETQ. With 0 bases clipped from V and 3 bases from J, the junction kept 3 bases outside the gene matches. This CDR3 spans 15 amino acids. Execution of the assay was at deep level. Researchers divided each subset's genomic DNA evenly across several immunoSEQ plates. Measured with immunoSEQ multiplex PCR; TCRdb has only the in-frame clones, and not every one. The data show around 1.6 million clones, with 95% to 99% seen just once and less than 0.55% held by the top ten. Study-level findings and limits: Sequencing depth was a factor that was expected to affect clonotype sharing among donors.

The source of this sequence is a young man in good health. The chain links TRBV5-1 to TRBJ2-3, with TRBD2 matching over 8 bases. Sequencing was carried out using naive CD4+ T cells sorted from blood. Subset: CD45RA+ positively selected. DNA of the CDR3: TGCGCCAGCAGCTTGGATGGGACTAGTACAGATACGCAGTATTTT. This encodes CASSLDGTSTDTQYF.